This T cell receptor beta chain was recorded in a study of response to subunit inactivated influenza vaccine. In the case of this clonotype: Its antigen is currently unknown.

Whole-study findings and limits: Few new T cells, the authors suggested, are recruited by each seasonal influenza vaccination.

TCRdb analysed the RT-PCR reads with MiXCR anew, one entry per CDR3 protein. The table has approximately 300,000 distinct CDR3 sequences, 20% to 25% seen once. The length of the CDR3 is 16 residues. The clonotype was recovered from a man aged 45 to 70 who received an inactivated influenza vaccine. The chain uses TRBV21-1 and TRBJ2-4; TRBD1 reflects the table's D call only, with no check against the DNA. TRBV21-1 is reported as a pseudogene. The sample in question was PBMCs from blood, obtained less than 22 months after vaccination. In DNA form, the CDR3 reads TGTGCCAGCATTTCCGGCGACGGGGGGTCCAAAAACATTCAGTACTTC. Translating gives CASISGDGGSKNIQYF.